Each of the 28 T cell receptor beta chains below was sequenced from the same sample in a study of cytomegalovirus exposure and HLA in healthy donors. The PCR used 60 Vbeta and 13 Jbeta primers. Data came from immunoSEQ multiplex PCR; TCRdb stores just in-frame clones and leaves some out. The sample contains approximately 96,000 clones, around 72% of which appear only once. The sample comprised PBMCs. These receptors all come from a male donor in good health and CMV-seronegative.

This clone was recorded a few times. This rearrangement joins TRBV6-5 to TRBJ2-2; D is possibly TRBD1 (6 bases). V was cut by 8 bases and J by 4 bases, with 17 bases left in between. CDR1 and CDR2 (germline): MNHEY, SVGAGI. This CDR3 comprises 15 residues. In DNA, the CDR3 is TGTGCCAGCCTTAGGGGGACCTGGGGCACCGGGGAGCTGTTTTTT. Protein product: CASLRGTWGTGELFF.

This chain connects TRBV27 to TRBJ1-3; TRBD1 matches 9 bases. V lost 8 bases to trimming and J lost 0 bases; unmatched junction nucleotides: 11. This CDR3 spans 17 amino acids. Germline V gene lookup returns CDR1 MNHEY and CDR2 SMNVEV (reference sequence). CDR3 in DNA: TGTGCCAGCCCGGGGACAGGGCGACAAATCTCTGGAAACACCATATATTTT. It is translated as CASPGTGRQISGNTIYF.

J is TRBJ2-5 and V is TRBV2, with a tentative D call TRBD1 (6 bases). The V gene's germline CDR1 is SNHLY and CDR2 FYNNEI. This CDR3 has 13 residues. V was cut by 5 bases and J by 3 bases, with 10 bases left in between. In DNA, the CDR3 is TGTGCCAGCAGTTGGGACAACAAAGAGACCCAGTACTTC. This gives the protein CASSWDNKETQYF.

The CDR3 DNA follows: TGTGCCAGCAGCTTAGCGCTGGGACAGGGGTACGAGCAGTACTTC. Protein product: CASSLALGQGYEQYF. The chain links TRBV7-2 to TRBJ2-7; TRBD1 aligns across 10 bases. V lost 0 bases, J lost 4 bases, and 3 bases stayed unmatched. The CDR3 contains 15 residues. Germline V gene sequence: CDR1 SGHTA, CDR2 FQGNSA.

This clone was seen a few times. V gene TRBV7-3 combines with J gene TRBJ1-1, with no clear D. CDR1 is SGHTA and CDR2 is FQGTGA in the germline V gene. V gave up 4 bases and J gave up 1 base, with 13 bases separating them. The CDR3 is 15 amino acids. DNA for the CDR3: TGTGCCAGCAGCTCCTCCACCCACAGGAACACTGAAGCTTTCTTT. Amino acid sequence: CASSSSTHRNTEAFF.

This chain connects TRBV27 to TRBJ2-7; 16 bases are a match to TRBD2. CDR1 MNHEY and CDR2 SMNVEV come from the germline V gene (reference sequence). After removal of 6 bases from V and 7 bases from J, the junction contained 6 bases not matched to a gene. The CDR3 spans 15 residues. The CDR3 nucleotides are TGTGCCAGCAGGGGACTAGCGGGAGGGCTGGGGGAGCAGTACTTC. It is translated as CASRGLAGGLGEQYF.

This clone was detected only a few times. The chain employs TRBV9 and TRBJ1-2; the D gene is possibly TRBD1 (6 bases). Trimming removed 4 bases at V and 3 bases at J, with 19 bases between. This CDR3 is 16 amino acids long. CDR1 is SGDLS and CDR2 is YYNGEE in the germline V gene. The CDR3 region has the DNA TGTGCCAGCAGCATCCCTATACAGGGTGAGGACTATGGCTACACCTTC. Its translation: CASSIPIQGEDYGYTF.

This clone was found once. This CDR3 reads CASSEGRTLYGYTF. The CDR3 coding sequence is TGTGCCAGCAGTGAAGGACGGACTCTCTATGGCTACACCTTC. This rearrangement joins TRBV28 to TRBJ1-2; D is unclear. The CDR3 is 14 residues long. CDR1 is MDHEN and CDR2 is SYDVKM in the germline V gene. Trimming pared 5 bases from V and 4 bases from J, leaving 14 bases between.

This sequence joins TRBV28 and TRBJ1-2; D might be TRBD1 (6 bases). The CDR3 is 16 amino acids. Germline V CDR1 and CDR2: MDHEN, SYDVKM. The V and J ends lost 6 bases and 0 bases respectively, with 17 bases between them. The CDR3 loop is CASSPTGRGANYGYTF. The CDR3 bases are TGTGCCAGCAGCCCTACGGGCAGGGGCGCTAACTATGGCTACACCTTC.

CDR3 protein: CASSQARVGGQYF. CDR3 DNA: TGTGCCAGCAGCCAAGCCAGGGTGGGGGGCCAGTACTTC. J is TRBJ2-5 and V is TRBV14; D is perhaps TRBD2 (6 bases). Germline lookup yields CDR1 SGHDN and CDR2 FVKESK. The CDR3 sequence is 13 residues long. V was clipped by 1 base and J by 10 bases, with 13 bases between them.

The chain carries TRBV5-1 and TRBJ2-1; the D gene is possibly TRBD1 (6 bases). Germline CDR1 is SGHRS and CDR2 is YFSETQ. V was trimmed by 5 bases and J by 7 bases, leaving 10 bases between them. The CDR3 spans 12 residues. The CDR3: CASRDRSNEQFF. CDR3 DNA: TGCGCCAGCAGAGACAGGTCGAATGAGCAGTTCTTC.

This chain joins TRBV30 and TRBJ2-7; 10 bases are a match to TRBD2. The germline CDR1 and CDR2 sequences are GTSNPN and SVGIG (reference sequence). The CDR3 spans 17 residues. The ends lost 2 bases at V and 4 bases at J; junction bases unmatched: 14. The CDR3 sequence is CAWSLGLSSGSGYEQYF. In DNA, the CDR3 is TGTGCCTGGAGTTTGGGTCTGTCTAGCGGGAGTGGGTACGAGCAGTACTTC. Based on the CDR3 plus reference TRBV30 and TRBJ2-7, the full variable domain is SQTIHQWPATLVQPVGSPLSLECTVEGTSNPNLYWYRQAAGRGLQLLFYSVGIGQISSEVPQNLSASRPQDRQFILSSKKLLLSDSGFYLCAWSLGLSSGSGYEQYFGPGTRLTVT.

V usage is TRBV7-2 and J usage is TRBJ2-2; maybe TRBD1 (5 bases). The CDR3 runs 15 residues. V was shortened by 2 bases and J by 3 bases, with 10 bases between the two germline ends. Germline CDR1 SGHTA, CDR2 FQGNSA. The CDR3 reads CASSLRQGHTGELFF. The DNA for the CDR3 is TGTGCCAGCAGCTTACGCCAGGGCCACACCGGGGAGCTGTTTTTT.

This chain uses TRBV6-6 with TRBJ2-7, with 13 nucleotides matching TRBD2. J was trimmed by 4 bases and V by 5 bases; bases with no gene match: 8. Per germline, CDR1 MNHNY and CDR2 SVGAGI (reference sequence). This CDR3 region has 16 residues. The CDR3 loop is CASSLRTSGSFYEQYF. CDR3 DNA: TGTGCCAGCAGTCTCCGGACTAGCGGGAGTTTTTACGAGCAGTACTTC.

The chain joins TRBV21-1 to TRBJ2-2; the table names TRBD2, a call not compared with the DNA. TRBV21-1 is annotated as a pseudogene. The CDR3 totals 16 residues. CDR3 protein: CASSANGTGLTGELFF. DNA of the CDR3: TGTGCCAGCAGCGCTAACGGGACTGGCCTAACCGGGGAGCTGTTTTTT.

A few counts support this clone. The CDR3 reads CASSLGSLYSNQPQHF. The CDR3 DNA sequence: TGTGCCAGCAGTTTAGGCAGTCTTTATAGCAATCAGCCCCAGCATTTT. The V and J genes are TRBV28 and TRBJ1-5; D is unresolved. V shed 2 bases and J shed 0 bases, with 11 bases lying between them. The CDR3 runs 16 residues. The germline gives CDR1 MDHEN, CDR2 SYDVKM.

This clone was detected a few times. The V call is TRBV4-3, the J call TRBJ2-1; D not resolved. V lost 4 bases and J 1 base, leaving 11 bases between the germline ends. CDR3 length: 15 residues. The germline gives CDR1 LGHNA, CDR2 YSLEER. In DNA, the CDR3 is TGCGCCAGCAGCCCAAGCTCCCTATCCTACAATGAGCAGTTCTTC. Protein sequence: CASSPSSLSYNEQFF.

The V gene is TRBV5-6, the J gene TRBJ1-4; TRBD1 is a possible D gene (5 bases). The germline V and J ends were trimmed by 4 bases and 10 bases, with 17 bases remaining between them. This CDR3 spans 14 amino acids. The V gene's germline CDR1 is SGHDT and CDR2 YYEEEE. The CDR3 loop reads CASSMQGPGRKLFF. In nucleotides, the CDR3 is TGTGCCAGCAGCATGCAGGGTCCGGGCCGAAAACTGTTTTTT.

The chain joins TRBV5-4 to TRBJ1-1; 11 bases fit TRBD1. CDR3 length: 14 residues. Trimming at V came to 4 bases and at J to 9 bases, leaving 8 bases not matched to a gene. Germline V CDR1 and CDR2: SGHNT, YYREEE (reference sequence). The CDR3 sequence is CASSGGQGGTKAFF. The CDR3 nucleotides are TGTGCCAGCAGCGGGGGACAGGGGGGTACAAAAGCTTTCTTT.

The chain joins TRBV15 to TRBJ2-2; 8 positions match TRBD1. This CDR3 is 15 amino acids long. Germline V lookup: CDR1 LNHNV, CDR2 YYDKDF (reference sequence). After removal of 5 bases from V and 6 bases from J, the junction contained 8 bases not matched to a gene. CDR3 in amino acids: CATSAVRGRAGELFF. In DNA, the CDR3 is TGTGCCACCAGCGCGGTCAGGGGGCGCGCCGGGGAGCTGTTTTTT. The full variable domain, with the rest looked up from reference TRBV15 and TRBJ2-2, is DAMVIQNPRYQVTQFGKPVTLSCSQTLNHNVMYWYQQKSSQAPKLLFHYYDKDFNNEADTPDNFQSRRPNTSFCFLDIRSPGLGDTAMYLCATSAVRGRAGELFFGEGSRLTVL.

This sequence joins TRBV28 and TRBJ2-7, with D possibly matching TRBD1 (6 bases). Germline assignment: CDR1 MDHEN and CDR2 SYDVKM. V lost 7 bases and J 2 bases, leaving 12 bases between the germline ends. The CDR3 covers 13 residues. The CDR3 nucleotides are TGTGCCAGCACCCCCCAGGGGACCTACGAGCAGTACTTC. Amino acids: CASTPQGTYEQYF.

The rearrangement joins TRBV7-9 to TRBJ1-2, with 9 bases matching TRBD1. With 5 bases clipped from V and 8 bases from J, the junction kept 6 bases outside the gene matches. Germline lookup yields CDR1 SEHNR and CDR2 FQNEAQ (reference sequence). CDR3 length: 13 residues. Here the CDR3 DNA reads TGTGCCAGCAGCCCTGGGACAGGGCCAGGCTACACCTTC. Its translation: CASSPGTGPGYTF.

V is TRBV4-1 and J is TRBJ2-7; D remains unclear. The length of the CDR3 is 14 residues. Trimming took 1 base from V and 2 from J, leaving 9 bases between them. CDR1 MGHRA and CDR2 YSYEKL come from the germline V gene. The DNA of the CDR3 is TGCGCCAGCAGCCAAGGGTCCGGAGCCTACGAGCAGTACTTC. Translating gives CASSQGSGAYEQYF.

In this sample, this clone turned up a few times. J is TRBJ2-3 and V is TRBV4-2, with 8 bases fitting TRBD2. The CDR3 is 17 amino acids. The germline V gene encodes CDR1 LGHNA and CDR2 YNFKEQ. Trimming removed 2 bases from V and 0 bases from J; junction bases left unmatched: 7. CDR3 residues: CASSQNGASGSTDTQYF. CDR3 coding DNA: TGTGCCAGCAGCCAAAATGGTGCTAGCGGGAGCACAGATACGCAGTATTTT.

This clone has just one count. The rearrangement uses TRBV5-4 and TRBJ1-2; TRBD1 matches at 12 bases. The junction had 14 bases not matched to a gene; V was cut back by 4 bases and J by 4 bases. CDR1 and CDR2 (germline): SGHNT, YYREEE (reference sequence). This CDR3 is built from 18 residues. DNA for the CDR3: TGTGCCAGCAGCCCGGGGGGGACAGGGGGCGCCACTCTCTATGGCTACACCTTC. As protein: CASSPGGTGGATLYGYTF. Using reference TRBV5-4 and TRBJ1-2 for the parts outside the CDR3, the full variable domain is ETGVTQSPTHLIKTRGQQVTLRCSSQSGHNTVSWYQQALGQGPQFIFQYYREEENGRGNFPPRFSGLQFPNYSSELNVNALELDDSALYLCASSPGGTGGATLYGYTFGSGTRLTVV.

The chain joins TRBV10-3 to TRBJ2-5, with 14 bases aligning to TRBD2. Germline trimming cut 10 bases from V and 5 bases from J; bases unmatched to any gene: 9. Germline V gene data show CDR1 as ENHRY and CDR2 as SYGVKD. The CDR3 length is 15 residues. The CDR3: CASLPGLAGVETQYF. The CDR3 region has the DNA TGTGCCAGCTTACCGGGACTAGCGGGAGTCGAGACCCAGTACTTC.

The rearrangement links TRBV7-2 to TRBJ1-5, with D unresolved. The ends were cut back, 3 bases at V and 4 bases at J, with 7 bases in the middle. The CDR3 runs 13 residues. CDR1 and CDR2 (germline): SGHTA, FQGNSA. The DNA for the CDR3 is TGTGCCAGCAGCTTGACTGAAAATCAGCCCCAGCATTTT. Translation gives CASSLTENQPQHF. The variable domain in full, with the rest retrieved from reference TRBV7-2 and TRBJ1-5, is GAGVSQSPSNKVTEKGKDVELRCDPISGHTALYWYRQSLGQGLEFLIYFQGNSAPDKSGLPSDRFSAERTGGSVSTLTIQRTQQEDSAVYLCASSLTENQPQHFGDGTRLSIL.

The J gene is TRBJ1-1, the V gene TRBV28; D is possibly TRBD1 (5 bases). The V gene lost 2 bases and the J gene lost 8 bases, with 9 bases spanning the gap. Germline lookup yields CDR1 MDHEN and CDR2 SYDVKM. The CDR3 runs 12 residues. CDR3 sequence reads: CASSLADREAFF. CDR3 sequence (DNA): TGTGCCAGCAGTTTAGCCGACAGAGAAGCTTTCTTT.